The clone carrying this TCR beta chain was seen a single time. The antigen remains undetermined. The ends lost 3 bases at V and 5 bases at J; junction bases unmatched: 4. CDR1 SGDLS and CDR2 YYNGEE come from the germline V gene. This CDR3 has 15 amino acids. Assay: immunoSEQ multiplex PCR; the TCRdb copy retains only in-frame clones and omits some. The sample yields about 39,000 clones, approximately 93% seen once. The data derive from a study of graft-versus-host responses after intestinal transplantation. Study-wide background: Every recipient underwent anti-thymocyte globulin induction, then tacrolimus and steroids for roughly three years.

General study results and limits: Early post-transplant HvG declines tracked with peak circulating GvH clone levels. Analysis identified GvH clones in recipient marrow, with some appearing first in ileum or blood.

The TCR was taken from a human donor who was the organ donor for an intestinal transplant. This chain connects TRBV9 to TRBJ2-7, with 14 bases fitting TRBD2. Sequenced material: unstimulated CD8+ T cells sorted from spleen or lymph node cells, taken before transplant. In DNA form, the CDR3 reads TGTGCCAGCAGCGCCTCGGGACTAGCGGGAGACGAGCAGTACTTC. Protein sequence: CASSASGLAGDEQYF. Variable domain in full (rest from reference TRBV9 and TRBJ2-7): DSGVTQTPKHLITATGQRVTLRCSPRSGDLSVYWYQQSLDQGLQFLIQYYNGEERAKGNILERFSAQQFPDLHSELNLSSLELGDSALYFCASSASGLAGDEQYFGPGTRLTVT.